These T cell receptor beta chains were read from a single sample in a study of metastatic and nonmetastatic thyroid tumors. Through MiXCR, TCRdb re-clonotyped the PCR reads. Altogether about 36,000 clones are present, less than 25% being singletons, with the ten largest covering roughly a sixth. Source material: blood. Receptor source: a female donor with papillary thyroid cancer or a benign thyroid nodule (not recorded which). Some clones in this sample may be carry-over from other donors' samples. The CDR3 runs from the conserved cysteine through the conserved F or W. Fields, in order: clone size, V gene, J gene, D gene, CDR3 protein, CDR3 DNA. The D gene is left open where the match is weak. The size entry is marked missing in some rows and otherwise reads once, few, many or a size class.

size: few; V: TRBV25-1; J: TRBJ2-7; D: -; CDR3: CASSENREGYEQYF; DNA: TGTGCCAGCAGTGAAAACAGGGAGGGCTACGAGCAGTACTTC
size: many; V: TRBV6-1; J: TRBJ1-5; D: -; CDR3: CATRLEEGNNQPQHF; DNA: TGTGCCACCCGATTAGAGGAGGGAAACAATCAGCCCCAGCATTTT
size: many; V: TRBV20-1; J: TRBJ2-1; D: -; CDR3: CSARVVEQFF; DNA: TGCAGTGCTAGAGTAGTTGAGCAGTTCTTC
size: -; V: TRBV11-3; J: TRBJ2-7; D: -; CDR3: CARSLVNTGEKYF; DNA: TGTGCCAGGAGCTTAGTTAACACGGGCGAGAAGTACTTC
size: -; V: TRBV28; J: TRBJ2-7; D: TRBD2; CDR3: CASSFIESAGPYLYEQYF; DNA: TGTGCCAGCAGTTTCATTGAGTCAGCGGGACCCTACCTCTACGAGCAGTACTTC
size: many; V: TRBV4-1; J: TRBJ1-2; D: -; CDR3: CASSRNTGNGAYGYTF; DNA: TGCGCCAGCAGTCGAAATACAGGGAATGGAGCTTATGGCTACACCTTC
size: few; V: TRBV28; J: TRBJ2-3; D: -; CDR3: CASSQTTNTQYF; DNA: TGTGCCAGCAGCCAAACCACGAATACACAGTATTTT
size: many; V: TRBV20-1; J: TRBJ2-3; D: TRBD2; CDR3: CSALAGADTQYF; DNA: TGCAGTGCTTTAGCGGGAGCGGATACGCAGTATTTT
size: many; V: TRBV19; J: TRBJ1-2; D: -; CDR3: CASSIKLQSHYGYTF; DNA: TGTGCCAGTAGTATAAAGCTCCAGTCCCACTATGGCTACACCTTC
size: many; V: TRBV4-2; J: TRBJ2-1; D: TRBD2; CDR3: CASSSTGTSGSGNEQFF; DNA: TGTGCCAGCAGTTCAACCGGGACTAGCGGGAGTGGGAATGAGCAGTTCTTC
size: many; V: TRBV6-2/TRBV6-3; J: TRBJ2-3; D: TRBD2; CDR3: CASSRAGGRALDTQYF; DNA: TGTGCCAGCAGTAGGGCCGGCGGGAGGGCCCTAGATACGCAGTATTTT
size: few; V: TRBV30; J: TRBJ2-7; D: -; CDR3: CAWSSQVGEQYF; DNA: TGTGCCTGGAGTTCGCAGGTGGGAGAGCAGTACTTC
size: medium-sized; V: TRBV27; J: TRBJ1-6; D: -; CDR3: CASSLYGMAENSPLHF; DNA: TGTGCCAGCAGTTTATATGGGATGGCGGAGAATTCACCCCTCCACTTT
size: many; V: TRBV10-3; J: TRBJ1-1; D: -; CDR3: CAISESGGPEAFF; DNA: TGTGCCATCAGTGAGTCGGGGGGGCCTGAAGCTTTCTTT
size: -; V: TRBV11-2; J: TRBJ2-3; D: TRBD1; CDR3: CASSSAKGAQGPDTQYF; DNA: TGTGCCAGCAGCTCCGCCAAAGGGGCACAGGGGCCAGATACGCAGTATTTT
size: -; V: TRBV5-6; J: TRBJ1-5; D: TRBD1; CDR3: CASSSGTGRRSQHF; DNA: TGTGCCAGCAGCTCGGGGACAGGCCGAAGGTCCCAGCATTTT
size: -; V: TRBV2; J: TRBJ2-1; D: -; CDR3: CASSDQRESWGNEQFF; DNA: TGTGCCAGCAGTGATCAACGGGAATCCTGGGGCAATGAGCAGTTCTTC
size: many; V: TRBV6-1; J: TRBJ1-1; D: -; CDR3: CASSDNRDTEAFF; DNA: TGTGCCAGCAGCGATAACAGGGACACTGAAGCTTTCTTT
size: few; V: TRBV6-1; J: TRBJ2-7; D: -; CDR3: CASRDLEKRNEQYF; DNA: TGTGCCAGCAGGGACCTTGAGAAGAGGAACGAGCAGTACTTC
size: -; V: TRBV9; J: TRBJ2-7; D: -; CDR3: CASSVDGFSYEQYF; DNA: TGTGCCAGCAGCGTAGACGGGTTCTCCTACGAGCAGTACTTC
size: -; V: TRBV5-1; J: TRBJ2-2; D: TRBD1; CDR3: CASTRTGQGGTGELFF; DNA: TGCGCCAGCACTCGAACGGGACAGGGGGGGACCGGGGAGCTGTTTTTT
size: medium-sized; V: TRBV12-3/TRBV12-4; J: TRBJ2-7; D: -; CDR3: CASSLSWVGEQYF; DNA: TGTGCCAGCAGTCTTTCCTGGGTAGGCGAGCAGTACTTC
size: many; V: TRBV30; J: TRBJ2-5; D: -; CDR3: CAWSPPRETQYF; DNA: TGTGCCTGGAGTCCCCCCCGCGAGACCCAGTACTTC
size: many; V: TRBV28; J: TRBJ2-5; D: -; CDR3: CASSPKGGRRAQYF; DNA: TGTGCCAGCAGCCCAAAGGGGGGCCGAAGGGCCCAGTACTTC
size: many; V: TRBV11-3; J: TRBJ1-2; D: TRBD1; CDR3: CASSLTGTYGYTF; DNA: TGTGCCAGCAGCTTGACAGGGACTTATGGCTACACCTTC
size: -; V: TRBV30; J: TRBJ2-6; D: -; CDR3: CAWRAGLSLANVLTF; DNA: TGTGCCTGGAGGGCAGGGCTCTCTTTGGCCAACGTCCTGACTTTC
size: many; V: TRBV14; J: TRBJ2-3; D: TRBD1; CDR3: CASSPWTGRTDTQYF; DNA: TGTGCCAGCAGCCCCTGGACAGGGCGCACAGATACGCAGTATTTT
size: -; V: TRBV5-6; J: TRBJ2-1; D: -; CDR3: CASSLMGRMDNEQFF; DNA: TGTGCCAGCAGCTTGATGGGGAGAATGGACAATGAGCAGTTCTTC
size: -; V: TRBV30; J: TRBJ1-6; D: -; CDR3: CAWSELTGRSPLHF; DNA: TGTGCCTGGAGTGAATTAACAGGGCGATCACCCCTCCACTTT
size: -; V: TRBV11-2; J: TRBJ1-2; D: -; CDR3: CASSLGRVGYGYTF; DNA: TGTGCCAGCAGCTTGGGCAGGGTGGGCTATGGCTACACCTTC
size: many; V: TRBV3-1; J: TRBJ2-1; D: -; CDR3: CASSQTYNEQFF; DNA: TGTGCCAGCAGCCAAACTTACAATGAGCAGTTCTTC
size: few; V: TRBV6-2/TRBV6-3; J: TRBJ1-1; D: -; CDR3: CDSSSAGRVSTEAFF; DNA: TGTGACAGCAGCTCCGCCGGCAGGGTGAGTACTGAAGCTTTCTTT
size: -; V: TRBV20-1; J: TRBJ1-3; D: -; CDR3: CSARSGTSGNTIYF; DNA: TGCAGTGCTAGAAGTGGGACCTCTGGAAACACCATATATTTT
size: -; V: TRBV12-3/TRBV12-4; J: TRBJ2-1; D: TRBD2; CDR3: CASRLSGGYNEQFF; DNA: TGTGCCAGCAGGTTATCGGGAGGTTACAATGAGCAGTTCTTC
size: -; V: TRBV11-2; J: TRBJ2-1; D: -; CDR3: CASSLGGTYNEQFF; DNA: TGTGCCAGCAGCTTAGGGGGGACCTACAATGAGCAGTTCTTC
size: once; V: TRBV30; J: TRBJ2-2; D: TRBD2; CDR3: CAWRPALRLAGVVTGELFF; DNA: TGTGCCTGGAGACCAGCGCTTCGACTAGCGGGAGTTGTCACCGGGGAGCTGTTTTTT
size: -; V: TRBV27; J: TRBJ2-5; D: -; CDR3: CVSSRAPGPTETQYF; DNA: TGTGTCAGCAGTAGAGCCCCGGGCCCGACAGAGACACAGTACTTC
size: few; V: TRBV12-3/TRBV12-4; J: TRBJ1-3; D: -; CDR3: CACSFGQSGRNTIYF; DNA: TGTGCCTGCAGTTTTGGTCAGTCCGGTAGAAACACCATATATTTT
size: -; V: TRBV7-2; J: TRBJ1-3; D: -; CDR3: CASSLAPLTGRGNTIYF; DNA: TGTGCCAGCAGCTTGGCGCCGCTTACAGGGCGCGGAAACACCATATATTTT
size: medium-sized; V: TRBV6-1; J: TRBJ2-3; D: TRBD1; CDR3: CASSELGTGTDTQYF; DNA: TGTGCCAGCAGTGAATTAGGGACAGGGACAGATACGCAGTATTTT
size: few; V: TRBV11-2; J: TRBJ2-5; D: TRBD2; CDR3: CASSPEGGGLAGKETQYF; DNA: TGTGCCAGCAGCCCAGAGGGGGGCGGACTAGCGGGAAAAGAGACCCAGTACTTC
size: many; V: TRBV5-1; J: TRBJ1-2; D: -; CDR3: CASRPTGDRQRGYTF; DNA: TGCGCCAGCAGACCGACCGGGGACCGCCAGCGCGGCTACACCTTC
size: -; V: TRBV6-1; J: TRBJ2-3; D: TRBD2; CDR3: CASSASGETDTQYF; DNA: TGTGCCAGCAGTGCTAGCGGGGAGACAGATACGCAGTATTTT
size: -; V: TRBV5-1; J: TRBJ1-2; D: -; CDR3: CASSLGAAGWNYGYTF; DNA: TGCGCCAGCAGCTTGGGGGCGGCAGGGTGGAACTATGGCTACACCTTC
size: many; V: TRBV27; J: TRBJ1-1; D: -; CDR3: CASPWIRKEAFF; DNA: TGTGCCAGCCCTTGGATCCGGAAAGAAGCTTTCTTT
size: many; V: TRBV2; J: TRBJ1-2; D: -; CDR3: CASSPTTDRSYGYTF; DNA: TGTGCCAGCAGCCCTACCACTGACAGATCCTATGGCTACACCTTC
size: -; V: TRBV7-8; J: TRBJ1-1; D: -; CDR3: CASSLGQGQNTEAFF; DNA: TGTGCCAGCAGCTTAGGTCAGGGACAGAACACTGAAGCTTTCTTT
size: -; V: TRBV7-9; J: TRBJ2-7; D: -; CDR3: CASSNVGVPNYEQYF; DNA: TGTGCCAGCAGCAACGTCGGAGTGCCTAACTACGAGCAGTACTTC
size: many; V: TRBV11-1; J: TRBJ2-1; D: -; CDR3: CASSLGQGGGNEQFF; DNA: TGTGCCAGCAGCTTAGGTCAGGGAGGTGGAAATGAGCAGTTCTTC
size: -; V: TRBV27; J: TRBJ2-3; D: -; CDR3: CASSLRVVFSTDTQYF; DNA: TGTGCCAGCAGTTTACGAGTCGTGTTTAGCACAGATACGCAGTATTTT